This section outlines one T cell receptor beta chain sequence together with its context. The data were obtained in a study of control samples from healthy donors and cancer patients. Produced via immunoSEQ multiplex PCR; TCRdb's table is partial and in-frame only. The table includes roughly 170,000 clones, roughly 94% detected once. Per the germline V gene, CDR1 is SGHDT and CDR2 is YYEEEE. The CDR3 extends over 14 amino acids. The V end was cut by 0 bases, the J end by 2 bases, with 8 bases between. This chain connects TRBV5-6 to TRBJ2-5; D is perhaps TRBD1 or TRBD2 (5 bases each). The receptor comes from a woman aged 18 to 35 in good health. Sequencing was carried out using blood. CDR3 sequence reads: CASSLGDGQETQYF. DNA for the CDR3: TGTGCCAGCAGCTTGGGGGACGGTCAAGAGACCCAGTACTTC.